The next 21 T cell receptor beta chains were all read from a single sample in a study of vaccination and CD4 T cells after COVID-19. Treatment denoted: roughly 10-day PBMC culture with coronavirus spike peptide pools or control peptides (ViraFEST assay). Their specific antigens are unknown. Oncomine TCR Beta short-read sequencing was applied to DNA from cultured CD4+ T cells. MiXCR, applied by TCRdb to the PCR reads, yields one record per CDR3 protein. This table has roughly 12,000 distinct CDR3 sequences, around 40% appearing once. The sample comprised cultured CD4+ T cells from blood. The source is a human donor with COVID-19.

The chain couples TRBV19 to TRBJ1-1, with D unclear. From germline, CDR1 is LNHDA and CDR2 SQIVND (reference sequence). The CDR3 consists of 16 residues. V shed 3 bases and J shed 4 bases, with 18 bases lying between them. CDR3 amino acids: CASSISGTRIGTEAFF. The CDR3, as DNA: TGTGCCAGTAGTATCTCAGGTACGAGAATTGGCACTGAAGCTTTCTTT.

Only a few counts were recorded for this clonotype. This sequence joins TRBV7-9 and TRBJ1-5, with 12 bases aligning to TRBD1. This CDR3 spans 19 amino acids. Germline assignment: CDR1 SEHNR and CDR2 FQNEAQ (reference sequence). J was trimmed by 1 base and V by 5 bases; bases with no gene match: 12. DNA for the CDR3: TGTGCCAGCAGCCCCCTCGCCGGGACAGGGGGCGCAAGCAATCAGCCCCAGCATTTT. Translating gives CASSPLAGTGGASNQPQHF.

This clonotype has only a few counts. The genes are TRBV11-2 and TRBJ2-3, with 7 bases fitting TRBD2. The trim removed 4 bases at V and 1 base at J, leaving 5 bases unmatched. The germline V gene encodes CDR1 SGHAT and CDR2 FQNNGV. This CDR3 region has 15 residues. The DNA for the CDR3 is TGTGCCAGCAGCTCGGAGCGGGGTCGCACAGATACGCAGTATTTT. As protein: CASSSERGRTDTQYF.

This rearrangement joins TRBV19 to TRBJ2-1; D is uncertain. The CDR3 runs to 15 residues. Trimming pared 6 bases from V and 0 bases from J, leaving 12 bases between. Germline V gene data show CDR1 as LNHDA and CDR2 as SQIVND (reference sequence). This CDR3 reads CASSNRGGSYNEQFF. CDR3 nucleotides: TGTGCCAGTAGCAACAGAGGCGGCTCCTACAATGAGCAGTTCTTC.

This clonotype was seen only a few times. The genes are TRBV6-5 and TRBJ2-3; the D call may be TRBD1 or TRBD2 (6 bases each). The germline V gene encodes CDR1 MNHEY and CDR2 SVGAGI. The V and J ends lost 0 bases and 1 base respectively, with 11 bases between them. There are 16 residues in the CDR3. CDR3 loop: CASSYSSRGGTDTQYF. The DNA for the CDR3 is TGTGCCAGCAGTTACTCGTCGAGGGGGGGCACAGATACGCAGTATTTT.

This clonotype occurred a few times. The V gene is TRBV27, the J gene TRBJ2-7, with 10 nucleotides matching TRBD1. Looked up from germline, CDR1 is MNHEY and CDR2 is SMNVEV (reference sequence). The length of the CDR3 is 15 residues. V dropped 6 bases and J dropped 5; count of bases not matched to a gene: 10. CDR3 sequence reads: CASRTTGTGVHEQYF. CDR3 sequence (DNA): TGTGCCAGCAGAACTACCGGGACAGGGGTCCACGAGCAGTACTTC.

This clonotype was seen only a few times. This chain joins TRBV7-9 and TRBJ2-5, with 7 bases that match TRBD1. The CDR3 consists of 15 residues. V dropped 5 bases and J dropped 3; count of bases not matched to a gene: 9. Germline V gives CDR1 SEHNR, CDR2 FQNEAQ (reference sequence). The CDR3 DNA sequence: TGTGCCAGCAGCCGGCCCGGGACAGTCGAAGAGACCCAGTACTTC. Protein sequence: CASSRPGTVEETQYF. Together with reference TRBV7-9 and TRBJ2-5, the CDR3 gives the full variable domain: DTGVSQNPRHKITKRGQNVTFRCDPISEHNRLYWYRQTLGQGPEFLTYFQNEAQLEKSRLLSDRFSAERPKGSFSTLEIQRTEQGDSAMYLCASSRPGTVEETQYFGPGTRLLVL.

By sample fraction, this clonotype is large (0.1 to 1%). The chain is built from TRBV21-1 and TRBJ2-4. TRBV21-1 represents a pseudogene. The CDR3 consists of 12 residues. The CDR3 nucleotides are TGTGCCAATACCGTGGCCAAAAACATTCAGTACTTC. Translated, it gives CANTVAKNIQYF.

This sequence joins TRBV12-3 or TRBV12-4 and TRBJ1-2; TRBD1 matches 8 bases. The CDR3 covers 15 residues. Trimming took 5 bases from V and 0 from J; bases not matched to a gene: 5. CDR3 sequence reads: CASSEDRAANYGYTF. The CDR3 DNA reads as TGTGCCAGCAGTGAGGACAGGGCAGCTAACTATGGCTACACCTTC.

J is TRBJ1-2 and V is TRBV5-1; no clear D. The CDR3 consists of 14 residues. Trimming removed 0 bases at V and 2 bases at J, with 8 bases between. Germline V gene lookup returns CDR1 SGHRS and CDR2 YFSETQ. CDR3 sequence: CASSLEAGNYGYTF. The CDR3 bases are TGCGCCAGCAGCTTGGAAGCAGGAAACTATGGCTACACCTTC.

V usage is TRBV6-1 and J usage is TRBJ1-2; D not resolved. The CDR3 consists of 13 residues. Deletions cut 8 bases from V and 8 bases from J, with 18 bases between. From germline, CDR1 is MNHNS and CDR2 SASEGT. The CDR3 DNA sequence: TGTGCCAGCGCAATTGCGGGGTCAGGCGGCTACACCTTC. Its translation is CASAIAGSGGYTF.

V is TRBV20-1 and J is TRBJ2-1; D may be TRBD1 (5 bases). Trimming left V 2 bases short and J 12 bases short, with 11 bases between. Germline V gene lookup returns CDR1 DFQATT and CDR2 SNEGSKA (reference sequence). The CDR3 is 11 amino acids. CDR3 nucleotide sequence: TGCAGTGCTAGATTGACAGCCGGGCAGTTCTTC. Amino acids: CSARLTAGQFF.

This clonotype was observed a handful of times. V is TRBV6-1 and J is TRBJ2-7; TRBD1 matches 9 bases. The CDR3 is 15 amino acids. Germline V CDR1 and CDR2: MNHNS, SASEGT. V was pared by 6 bases and J by 7 bases, with 13 bases of the junction left unmatched. The CDR3 protein is CASSLPGQGSGEQYF. In DNA, the CDR3 is TGTGCCAGCAGCCTACCGGGACAGGGATCGGGTGAGCAGTACTTC.

The chain uses TRBV6-2 or TRBV6-3 and TRBJ2-3; a possible D gene is TRBD2 (7 bases). V was pared by 1 base and J by 6 bases, with 17 bases between. This CDR3 region has 16 residues. Germline loops: CDR1 MNHEY, CDR2 SVGEGT. DNA for the CDR3: TGTGCCAGCAGTTACTTGAGGGGACGGGGGGCTGATACGCAGTATTTT. As protein: CASSYLRGRGADTQYF.

The chain has TRBV6-5 and TRBJ2-3; the match to TRBD2 covers 9 bases. The CDR3 length is 18 residues. V lost 3 bases, J lost 5 bases, and 15 bases stayed unmatched. Germline V gene lookup returns CDR1 MNHEY and CDR2 SVGAGI. CDR3 residues: CASSYTRRGGGAIDTQYF. The CDR3 nucleotides read TGTGCCAGCAGTTATACCCGCCGGGGCGGGGGGGCCATAGATACGCAGTATTTT.

The table lists this clonotype with a few counts. The rearrangement links TRBV20-1 to TRBJ1-5, with D possibly TRBD1 on 5 matching bases. Trimming cost V 3 bases and J 4 bases, with 7 bases left between them. Germline V gene sequence: CDR1 DFQATT, CDR2 SNEGSKA (reference sequence). CDR3 size: 12 residues. The CDR3 region is CSASRGNQPQHF. The CDR3 region has the DNA TGCAGTGCTAGTAGGGGTAATCAGCCCCAGCATTTT.

V is TRBV7-8 and J is TRBJ2-1; no clear D. Germline CDR1 is SGHVS and CDR2 is FQNEAQ. This CDR3 is built from 15 residues. V was trimmed by 5 bases and J by 0 bases, leaving 11 bases between them. The CDR3 region has the DNA TGTGCCAGCAGCCTCAGGATTGCCTCCTACAATGAGCAGTTCTTC. Its protein is CASSLRIASYNEQFF.

The chain couples TRBV20-1 to TRBJ1-5; 8 bases are a match to TRBD1. Looked up from germline, CDR1 is DFQATT and CDR2 is SNEGSKA (reference sequence). The CDR3 totals 17 residues. Trimming removed 1 base from V and 6 bases from J; junction bases left unmatched: 14. For the CDR3, the DNA is TGCAGTGCTAGAGTTAGTAGAACAGGGGGTTGGCGTCAGCCCCAGCATTTT. Translation: CSARVSRTGGWRQPQHF.

The gene calls are TRBV28 and TRBJ2-5, with 8 bases matching TRBD1. Looked up from germline, CDR1 is MDHEN and CDR2 is SYDVKM. J was trimmed by 5 bases and V by 5 bases; bases with no gene match: 7. This CDR3 spans 14 amino acids. The CDR3 spells CASSRQGLGETQYF. The CDR3 nucleotides read TGTGCCAGCAGTCGACAGGGGCTTGGGGAGACCCAGTACTTC.

CDR3: CASSQRTIKVTGVHEQYF. For the CDR3, the DNA is TGTGCCAGCAGCCAAAGGACGATAAAAGTCACAGGCGTCCACGAGCAGTACTTC. This chain uses TRBV14 with TRBJ2-7; a weak D match, TRBD1 (5 bases). The CDR3 loop spans 18 amino acids. Per the germline V gene, CDR1 is SGHDN and CDR2 is FVKESK. The V and J ends lost 2 bases and 5 bases respectively, with 25 bases between them.

This clonotype was counted only a few times. This sequence joins TRBV6-1 and TRBJ1-3; D unresolved. V lost 6 bases and J lost 4, with 16 bases in between. The CDR3 totals 15 residues. The V gene's germline CDR1 is MNHNS and CDR2 SASEGT. The CDR3 bases are TGTGCCAGCAGACCCAGCGGAGGCCGGGGAAACACCATATATTTT. Protein product: CASRPSGGRGNTIYF.